These 24 T cell receptor beta chains were all obtained from the same sample, sequenced in a study of cytomegalovirus exposure and HLA in healthy donors. The PCR contained 60 Vbeta and 13 Jbeta primers. Method: immunoSEQ multiplex PCR; TCRdb's copy keeps in-frame clones and lacks some. The sample holds 30,000 to 35,000 clones, 75% to 90% seen once. Material for sequencing was PBMCs. The receptors were sampled from a male donor in good health and CMV-seronegative.

The chain has TRBV9 and TRBJ2-7; TRBD2 matches at 8 bases. The CDR3 is made up of 16 amino acids. CDR1 and CDR2 from the germline V gene are SGDLS and YYNGEE. V gave up 3 bases and J gave up 7 bases; unmatched junction bases: 15. The CDR3 loop is CASSASNGGAFGEQYF. CDR3 in DNA: TGTGCCAGCAGCGCTAGCAACGGGGGGGCTTTCGGAGAGCAGTACTTC.

This chain links TRBV7-8 with TRBJ1-2, with 9 bases fitting TRBD1. V lost 5 bases and J lost 8; bases outside the gene matches: 9. Germline loops: CDR1 SGHVS, CDR2 FQNEAQ. The CDR3 covers 14 residues. As DNA, the CDR3 is TGTGCCAGCAGCCAACCGGGACAGGGCCGGGGCTACACCTTC. It yields the protein CASSQPGQGRGYTF.

The chain links TRBV28 to TRBJ1-1; 9 bases are a match to TRBD1. CDR1 MDHEN and CDR2 SYDVKM come from the germline V gene. CDR3 length: 16 residues. The V segment lost 6 bases and the J segment 5 bases; nucleotides outside the gene matches: 13. CDR3 residues: CASRLGPGTGNTEAFF. The CDR3 DNA reads as TGTGCCAGCAGGTTAGGGCCCGGGACAGGGAATACTGAAGCTTTCTTT.

The chain uses TRBV11-2 and TRBJ2-7; D is uncertain. Per the germline V gene, CDR1 is SGHAT and CDR2 is FQNNGV. This CDR3 has 14 amino acids. With 5 bases removed from V and 2 bases from J, the gap between germline ends came to 13 bases. The CDR3 nucleotides read TGTGCCAGCAGCCTGGGCGCAGCAGCCTACGAGCAGTACTTC. This codes for CASSLGAAAYEQYF.

The V and J genes are TRBV6-6 and TRBJ1-5, with 7 bases lining up with TRBD1. Trimming removed 5 bases from V and 3 bases from J; junction bases left unmatched: 4. Germline V gene lookup returns CDR1 MNHNY and CDR2 SVGAGI (reference sequence). The CDR3 consists of 14 residues. CDR3: CASSPGQVNQPQHF. CDR3 nucleotides: TGTGCCAGCAGTCCCGGACAGGTCAATCAGCCCCAGCATTTT.

The gene calls are TRBV5-4 and TRBJ2-3, with 11 bases fitting TRBD2. This CDR3 region has 17 residues. Per germline, CDR1 SGHNT and CDR2 YYREEE (reference sequence). With 4 bases clipped from V and 2 bases from J, the junction kept 9 bases outside the gene matches. This CDR3 reads CASSTGTSGLLTDTQYF. CDR3 bases: TGTGCCAGCAGCACCGGGACTAGCGGATTACTCACAGATACGCAGTATTTT.

The chain uses TRBV19 and TRBJ1-3, with D possibly TRBD1 on 6 matching bases. Germline lookup yields CDR1 LNHDA and CDR2 SQIVND (reference sequence). Trimming stripped 3 bases from V and 3 bases from J, with 15 bases between. The CDR3 has 16 residues. The CDR3 DNA reads TGTGCCAGTAGTATGGGGCAGGGGTTTTATGGAAACACCATATATTTT. It codes for CASSMGQGFYGNTIYF.

The sample holds a few counts of this clone. The chain has TRBV6-1 and TRBJ1-4; tentatively, D is TRBD1 (6 bases). The CDR3 covers 15 residues. The ends were cut back, 6 bases at V and 7 bases at J, with 18 bases in the middle. Germline V lookup: CDR1 MNHNS, CDR2 SASEGT. The CDR3 protein is CASSLITGSGEKLFF. Written as DNA, the CDR3 is TGTGCCAGCAGCCTCATTACAGGGTCGGGTGAAAAACTGTTTTTT.

The V call is TRBV30, the J call TRBJ1-4; possible D gene TRBD1, 6 bases. The germline gives CDR1 GTSNPN, CDR2 SVGIG (reference sequence). V lost 4 bases to trimming and J lost 0 bases, with 12 bases between them. This CDR3 is built from 15 residues. Here the CDR3 DNA reads TGTGCCTGGAATACCGGGACAACAACTAATGAAAAACTGTTTTTT. It translates to CAWNTGTTTNEKLFF.

The CDR3 nucleotides are TGCAGCGTTGGGACTACCACAGATACGCAGTATTTT. Amino acids: CSVGTTTDTQYF. The chain links TRBV29-1 to TRBJ2-3; D perhaps matches TRBD2 (6 bases). Between the trimmed V and J ends, which lost 4 bases and 2 bases, there was a span of 7 bases. The CDR3 length is 12 residues. Germline V CDR1 and CDR2: SQVTM, ANQGSEA.

The genes are TRBV4-2 and TRBJ1-2; 8 nucleotides match TRBD1. V trimming: 1 base; J trimming: 2 bases; junction bases outside the gene matches: 6. In germline, CDR1 is LGHNA, CDR2 YNFKEQ. This CDR3 is 16 amino acids long. CDR3 region: CASSQGGQGANYGYTF. For the CDR3, the DNA is TGTGCCAGCAGCCAAGGAGGACAGGGAGCCAACTATGGCTACACCTTC.

This clone was recorded once. The chain's CDR3 is CASSDPGGKNTGELFF. The CDR3 region has the DNA TGTGCCAGTAGTGACCCGGGAGGCAAGAACACCGGGGAGCTGTTTTTT. V usage is TRBV19 and J usage is TRBJ2-2; 7 bases are shared with TRBD2. This CDR3 contains 16 residues. V lost 5 bases, J lost 1 base, and 7 bases stayed unmatched. Germline CDR1 reads LNHDA; CDR2 reads SQIVND (reference sequence).

The chain employs TRBV7-9 and TRBJ1-2; D is undetermined. CDR3 length: 16 residues. The germline gives CDR1 SEHNR, CDR2 FQNEAQ (reference sequence). V was clipped by 5 bases and J by 3 bases, with 19 bases between them. The CDR3 is CASSPHRSEADYGYTF. CDR3 in DNA: TGTGCCAGCAGCCCCCACCGTTCTGAGGCTGACTATGGCTACACCTTC.

The chain has TRBV29-1 and TRBJ2-1, with 12 bases lining up with TRBD2. Germline V CDR1 and CDR2: SQVTM, ANQGSEA. CDR3 length: 14 residues. The trim removed 6 bases at V and 7 bases at J, leaving 7 bases unmatched. The CDR3 is CSVRLAGGPNEQFF. In DNA, the CDR3 is TGCAGCGTGAGGCTAGCGGGGGGGCCGAATGAGCAGTTCTTC.

This clone turned up a few times. The rearrangement links TRBV5-1 to TRBJ1-2; no firm D call. V was cut by 3 bases and J by 4 bases, with 25 bases left in between. There are 18 residues in the CDR3. Germline CDR1 reads SGHRS; CDR2 reads YFSETQ. CDR3 nucleotides: TGCGCCAGCAGCTCGGAGGGATCCCGAGGAGGTGGTGGCTATGGCTACACCTTC. This translates into CASSSEGSRGGGGYGYTF.

The chain carries TRBV7-2 and TRBJ1-1, with 8 positions matching TRBD1. CDR3 length: 13 residues. The germline V gene has CDR1 SGHTA and CDR2 FQGNSA. J lost 5 bases, V lost 4 bases, and 3 bases had no gene match. Here the CDR3 DNA reads TGTGCCAGCAGCTCACAGGGGGGTACTGAAGCTTTCTTT. Translated, it gives CASSSQGGTEAFF.

This clone has just one count. V usage is TRBV15 and J usage is TRBJ2-1; D possibly corresponds to TRBD2 (7 bases). Trimming left V 8 bases short and J 3 bases short, with 17 bases between. CDR1 is LNHNV, CDR2 YYDKDF, per germline (reference sequence). The CDR3 spans 15 residues. The DNA of the CDR3 is TGTGCCACCGCCGGGGAGGGGGGATTCTACAATGAGCAGTTCTTC. As protein: CATAGEGGFYNEQFF.

The V gene is TRBV6-1, the J gene TRBJ1-2; D perhaps matches TRBD1 (6 bases). Trimming shortened V by 8 bases and J by 4 bases, and 14 bases separated the two germline ends. The germline V gene has CDR1 MNHNS and CDR2 SASEGT. The CDR3 is 13 amino acids. The CDR3 reads CASGKPGAYGYTF. As DNA, the CDR3 is TGTGCCAGCGGTAAACCAGGGGCCTATGGCTACACCTTC.

V and J are TRBV5-1 and TRBJ1-1, with 8 nucleotides matching TRBD1. Germline CDR1 and CDR2: SGHRS and YFSETQ. The CDR3 spans 14 residues. Germline trimming cut 3 bases from V and 6 bases from J; bases unmatched to any gene: 7. CDR3 in DNA: TGCGCCAGCAGCTCTGGACAGGGCGGCGCTGAAGCTTTCTTT. Its protein is CASSSGQGGAEAFF.

About this clone: As the CDR3 is not closed by the conserved phenylalanine or tryptophan, this likely results from a read error. V usage is TRBV30 and J usage is TRBJ1-2, with TRBD1 matching 8 bases. This CDR3 has 15 residues. Unmatched junction bases numbered 3, after V lost 0 bases and J lost 0 bases. Germline CDR1 reads GTSNPN; CDR2 reads SVGIG (reference sequence). The CDR3 DNA follows: TGTGCCTGGAGTGTACAGGGGGAAGCTAACTATGGCTACACCCTC. This gives the protein CAWSVQGEANYGYTL.

This clone came up once. V usage is TRBV9 and J usage is TRBJ1-4; 9 bases match TRBD1. V lost 2 bases to trimming and J lost 1 base; unmatched junction nucleotides: 3. Germline CDR1 is SGDLS and CDR2 is YYNGEE. CDR3 length equals 16 residues. CDR3 region: CASSVGTGLTNEKLFF. DNA for the CDR3: TGTGCCAGCAGCGTCGGGACAGGGTTAACTAATGAAAAACTGTTTTTT. Full variable domain (outside the CDR3, taken from reference TRBV9 and TRBJ1-4): DSGVTQTPKHLITATGQRVTLRCSPRSGDLSVYWYQQSLDQGLQFLIQYYNGEERAKGNILERFSAQQFPDLHSELNLSSLELGDSALYFCASSVGTGLTNEKLFFGSGTQLSVL.

This clone was counted a single time. CDR3 sequence (DNA): TGTGCCAGCAGTCTTCAGCAGGGGTGGACTGAAGCTTTCTTT. This translates into CASSLQQGWTEAFF. The V and J genes are TRBV27 and TRBJ1-1; perhaps TRBD1 as D (6 bases). This CDR3 comprises 14 residues. V lost 5 bases and J lost 5, with 15 bases in between. From germline, CDR1 is MNHEY and CDR2 SMNVEV (reference sequence).

The gene calls are TRBV19 and TRBJ2-1; no clear D gene. This CDR3 is built from 13 residues. CDR1 is LNHDA and CDR2 is SQIVND in the germline V gene (reference sequence). The V and J ends lost 5 bases and 6 bases respectively, with 11 bases between them. This chain's CDR3 is CASSYERPNEQFF. The CDR3 DNA reads as TGTGCCAGTAGTTATGAGAGGCCCAATGAGCAGTTCTTC.

The rearrangement joins TRBV6-1 to TRBJ1-5; 9 nucleotides align to TRBD1. The V and J ends lost 7 bases and 6 bases, in that order; junction bases with no gene match: 7. Germline assignment: CDR1 MNHNS and CDR2 SASEGT. The CDR3 totals 14 residues. The CDR3 sequence is CASTGQGSGQPQHF. In DNA form, the CDR3 reads TGTGCCAGCACCGGACAGGGGTCGGGTCAGCCCCAGCATTTT.